The 29 T cell receptor beta chains given below trace back to one sample, sequenced in a study of shared clonotypes between healthy human individuals. Generated by immunoSEQ multiplex PCR, the TCRdb table keeps only in-frame clones and is missing some. The table records about 1.5 million clones, around 98% of them present only once. Material for sequencing was naive CD4+ T cells sorted from blood. The subset is: CD45RA+ positively selected. Receptors originate from a young man in good health.

This rearrangement joins TRBV30 to TRBJ1-3; D unresolved. From germline, CDR1 is GTSNPN and CDR2 SVGIG (reference sequence). V dropped 0 bases and J dropped 0 bases, with 12 bases sitting between them. There are 16 residues in the CDR3. The CDR3 nucleotides read TGTGCCTGGAGTGTACGTGGGTTTTCCTCTGGAAACACCATATATTTT. Protein sequence: CAWSVRGFSSGNTIYF.

The chain has TRBV30 and TRBJ2-5; no reliable D call. Germline CDR1 reads GTSNPN; CDR2 reads SVGIG (reference sequence). CDR3 size: 13 residues. V lost 2 bases and J lost 3, with 10 bases in between. In nucleotides, the CDR3 is TGTGCCTGGAGTTCAAGGGTGGAAGAGACCCAGTACTTC. Translation gives CAWSSRVEETQYF.

The chain is built from TRBV5-1 and TRBJ2-7, with TRBD1 identical over 7 bases. The CDR3 contains 13 residues. The J segment lost 5 bases and the V segment lost 2 bases, leaving 4 bases of the junction unmatched. Germline V gives CDR1 SGHRS, CDR2 YFSETQ. CDR3 in DNA: TGCGCCAGCAGCTTTGACAGGGCCGACGAGCAGTACTTC. Its translation is CASSFDRADEQYF.

The rearrangement uses TRBV5-1 and TRBJ2-5; 11 bases line up with TRBD2. Germline trimming cut 0 bases from V and 1 base from J; bases unmatched to any gene: 5. Germline V CDR1 and CDR2: SGHRS, YFSETQ. The CDR3 is made up of 17 amino acids. The CDR3 spells CASSLAGTSGFQETQYF. CDR3 sequence (DNA): TGCGCCAGCAGCTTGGCCGGGACTAGCGGTTTCCAAGAGACCCAGTACTTC.

This chain connects TRBV6-5 to TRBJ2-3; unclear D gene. The CDR3 is 14 amino acids. Trimming cost V 0 bases and J 2 bases, with 6 bases left between them. Germline V lookup: CDR1 MNHEY, CDR2 SVGAGI. CDR3 sequence: CASSYSTVTDTQYF. Here the CDR3 DNA reads TGTGCCAGCAGTTACTCGACGGTCACAGATACGCAGTATTTT.

The rearrangement joins TRBV10-1 to TRBJ1-5; a weak D match, TRBD1 (5 bases). The CDR3 is 13 amino acids. V was clipped by 4 bases and J by 4 bases, with 8 bases between them. CDR1 is WNHNN and CDR2 is SYGVQD in the germline V gene (reference sequence). The DNA for the CDR3 is TGCGCCAGCAGTGGTTCAGGGAATCAGCCCCAGCATTTT. Encoded protein: CASSGSGNQPQHF.

This clone was detected once. The chain carries TRBV29-1 and TRBJ2-2, with D tentatively TRBD2 (5 bases). Germline lookup yields CDR1 SQVTM and CDR2 ANQGSEA. The V end was cut by 6 bases, the J end by 7 bases, with 15 bases between. The CDR3 consists of 13 residues. CDR3 sequence: CSVQSAGGGELFF. Written as DNA, the CDR3 is TGCAGCGTCCAGTCGGCGGGTGGCGGGGAGCTGTTTTTT.

J is TRBJ1-2 and V is TRBV28, with 9 bases fitting TRBD1. CDR3 length equals 15 residues. V trimming: 2 bases; J trimming: 2 bases; junction bases outside the gene matches: 3. Germline V gives CDR1 MDHEN, CDR2 SYDVKM. The CDR3 sequence: CASSLEQGANYGYTF. CDR3 nucleotides: TGTGCCAGCAGTTTAGAACAGGGGGCGAACTATGGCTACACCTTC.

This sequence joins TRBV9 and TRBJ2-2; TRBD1 matches at 8 bases. Per germline, CDR1 SGDLS and CDR2 YYNGEE. After removal of 5 bases from V and 2 bases from J, the junction contained 8 bases not matched to a gene. The CDR3 spans 16 residues. For the CDR3, the DNA is TGTGCCAGCAGGGAAAGACAGGGGTTAAACACCGGGGAGCTGTTTTTT. Its translation: CASRERQGLNTGELFF.

The V call is TRBV27, the J call TRBJ2-1, with 8 bases fitting TRBD2. Germline V gene data show CDR1 as MNHEY and CDR2 as SMNVEV (reference sequence). The ends lost 6 bases at V and 3 bases at J; junction bases unmatched: 7. This CDR3 region has 15 residues. CDR3 amino acids: CASSPRLARYNEQFF. The CDR3, as DNA: TGTGCCAGCAGCCCCCGACTAGCGCGCTACAATGAGCAGTTCTTC.

The V call is TRBV28, the J call TRBJ1-5; 8 bases map to TRBD1. The ends lost 4 bases at V and 5 bases at J; junction bases unmatched: 16. Germline-derived CDR1 and CDR2 are MDHEN and SYDVKM. This CDR3 comprises 18 residues. The CDR3 DNA reads as TGTGCCAGCAGTTACGCCAAAACAGGGGGTAACTTTCATCAGCCCCAGCATTTT. Protein: CASSYAKTGGNFHQPQHF.

This chain uses TRBV7-2 with TRBJ2-7; D is unresolved. V was clipped by 3 bases and J by 4 bases, with 13 bases between them. Per the germline V gene, CDR1 is SGHTA and CDR2 is FQGNSA. The CDR3 has 14 residues. DNA for the CDR3: TGTGCCAGCAGCTTGTACTCCATTAGTTACGAGCAGTACTTC. It encodes CASSLYSISYEQYF.

The V and J genes are TRBV13 and TRBJ2-1; D remains unclear. The ends were cut back, 2 bases at V and 9 bases at J, with 8 bases in the middle. CDR3 length equals 12 residues. From germline, CDR1 is PRHDT and CDR2 FYEKMQ (reference sequence). The CDR3 DNA reads as TGTGCCAGCAGCTTATTCCGAGGTGAGCAGTTCTTC. It yields the protein CASSLFRGEQFF.

The J gene is TRBJ2-7, the V gene TRBV15; no firm D call. Trimming pared 0 bases from V and 6 bases from J, leaving 6 bases between. Germline loops: CDR1 LNHNV, CDR2 YYDKDF (reference sequence). The CDR3 runs 12 residues. The CDR3 reads CATSRDLPEQYF. The CDR3 DNA reads as TGTGCCACCAGCAGAGACCTACCCGAGCAGTACTTC.

The rearrangement uses TRBV5-1 and TRBJ2-1; the D gene could be TRBD1 or TRBD2 (7 bases each). In germline, CDR1 is SGHRS, CDR2 YFSETQ. Between the trimmed V and J ends, which lost 0 bases and 10 bases, there was a span of 11 bases. The CDR3 length is 13 residues. CDR3 sequence: CASSLGGGQEQFF. Written as DNA, the CDR3 is TGCGCCAGCAGCTTGGGCGGGGGACAGGAGCAGTTCTTC.

V and J are TRBV11-2 and TRBJ2-3, with a weak D call TRBD2 (5 bases). V was clipped by 4 bases and J by 4 bases, with 15 bases between them. The CDR3 is 15 residues long. The germline gives CDR1 SGHAT, CDR2 FQNNGV. Here the CDR3 reads CASSYPGTRSDTQYF. The CDR3 region has the DNA TGTGCCAGCAGCTATCCGGGAACACGGTCAGATACGCAGTATTTT.

V gene TRBV29-1 combines with J gene TRBJ2-3, with TRBD1 identical over 9 bases. The CDR3 extends over 15 amino acids. V was pared by 6 bases and J by 2 bases, with 9 bases of the junction left unmatched. Germline assignment: CDR1 SQVTM and CDR2 ANQGSEA. Here the CDR3 DNA reads TGCAGCGTCATACAGGGGGCGCGGTCCACAGATACGCAGTATTTT. Protein product: CSVIQGARSTDTQYF.

The chain has TRBV2 and TRBJ2-7; perhaps TRBD1 as D (5 bases). Trimming left V 5 bases short and J 1 base short, with 18 bases between. The germline CDR1 and CDR2 sequences are SNHLY and FYNNEI. This CDR3 region has 16 residues. Written as DNA, the CDR3 is TGTGCCAGCAGTAACCATAGTAGTAAGGGGTCCTACGAGCAGTACTTC. Its translation is CASSNHSSKGSYEQYF.

The chain uses TRBV15 and TRBJ1-5, with a tentative D call TRBD1 (6 bases). Germline CDR1 and CDR2: LNHNV and YYDKDF (reference sequence). Trimming pared 0 bases from V and 1 base from J, leaving 13 bases between. This CDR3 spans 17 amino acids. Written as DNA, the CDR3 is TGTGCCACCAGCAGAGACGGGGGGCCTAGGAGCAATCAGCCCCAGCATTTT. Translating it yields CATSRDGGPRSNQPQHF.

CDR3 in DNA: TGTGCCAGCAGCGTAGATCCGGGGAGGCCCACAGATACGCAGTATTTT. Its translation is CASSVDPGRPTDTQYF. The V call is TRBV9, the J call TRBJ2-3, with D perhaps TRBD2 (6 bases). Trimming took 0 bases from V and 2 from J, leaving 13 bases between them. The germline V gene encodes CDR1 SGDLS and CDR2 YYNGEE. CDR3 length: 16 residues.

The chain links TRBV4-3 to TRBJ1-5; D is ambiguous. Germline CDR1 reads LGHNA; CDR2 reads YSLEER. V was cut by 4 bases and J by 2 bases, with 18 bases left in between. CDR3 size: 17 residues. DNA for the CDR3: TGCGCCAGCAGCCGTCCGTTGGGTCGGCTACGCAATCAGCCCCAGCATTTT. Translated: CASSRPLGRLRNQPQHF.

The chain combines TRBV28 with TRBJ1-5; a weak D match, TRBD1 (5 bases). V was trimmed by 6 bases and J by 4 bases, leaving 16 bases between them. Germline-derived CDR1 and CDR2 are MDHEN and SYDVKM. This CDR3 region has 15 residues. CDR3 DNA: TGTGCCAGCAGCCCTGGTAGACAGACTAATCAGCCCCAGCATTTT. Its translation: CASSPGRQTNQPQHF. The whole variable domain, filled in from reference TRBV28 and TRBJ1-5, reads DVKVTQSSRYLVKRTGEKVFLECVQDMDHENMFWYRQDPGLGLRLIYFSYDVKMKEKGDIPEGYSVSREKKERFSLILESASTNQTSMYLCASSPGRQTNQPQHFGDGTRLSIL.

The chain joins TRBV10-3 to TRBJ1-1; 8 nucleotides align to TRBD1. CDR3 size: 16 residues. J lost 0 bases, V lost 3 bases, and 6 bases had no gene match. The germline gives CDR1 ENHRY, CDR2 SYGVKD. CDR3 in DNA: TGTGCCATCAGTGAAAGAGACAGGGGTTTGAACACTGAAGCTTTCTTT. Translation gives CAISERDRGLNTEAFF.

CDR3: CASIPRFRMGQDKIEKLFF. The CDR3 DNA reads as TGTGCCAGCATACCACGATTCCGAATGGGACAGGATAAAATTGAAAAACTGTTTTTT. V and J are TRBV2 and TRBJ1-4; TRBD1 agrees at 8 bases. The CDR3 totals 19 residues. J gave up 7 bases and V 7 bases, and 23 bases lay outside the gene matches. Germline lookup yields CDR1 SNHLY and CDR2 FYNNEI.

The V call is TRBV15, the J call TRBJ1-1, with D maybe TRBD1 (5 bases). This CDR3 region has 14 residues. Trimming took 0 bases from V and 5 from J, leaving 10 bases between them. Germline V lookup: CDR1 LNHNV, CDR2 YYDKDF (reference sequence). CDR3 protein: CATSREGRRTEAFF. The CDR3 DNA reads TGTGCCACCAGCAGAGAGGGACGGAGGACTGAAGCTTTCTTT.

The chain couples TRBV7-7 to TRBJ2-1, with TRBD1 as a possible D gene (5 bases). The V gene's germline CDR1 is SSHAT and CDR2 FNYEAQ (reference sequence). This CDR3 has 13 residues. Trimming pared 5 bases from V and 4 bases from J, leaving 9 bases between. CDR3 amino acids: CASSPRQYNEQFF. The CDR3 nucleotides are TGTGCCAGCAGCCCCCGACAGTACAATGAGCAGTTCTTC.

This chain joins TRBV10-2 and TRBJ1-5; D ambiguous. With 3 bases removed from V and 6 bases from J, the gap between germline ends came to 6 bases. CDR3 length: 12 amino acids. Germline CDR1 WSHSY, CDR2 SAAADI. The CDR3 loop reads CASSDGRQPQHF. The CDR3 bases are TGCGCCAGCAGTGACGGGCGTCAGCCCCAGCATTTT.

This clone has only one observation. This chain connects TRBV7-9 to TRBJ2-6; 7 nucleotides agree with TRBD2. Trimming took 8 bases from V and 0 from J; bases not matched to a gene: 7. CDR1 and CDR2 (germline): SEHNR, FQNEAQ (reference sequence). The CDR3 totals 16 residues. The CDR3 here is CASGRGGNSGANVLTF. As DNA, the CDR3 is TGTGCCAGCGGAAGGGGAGGGAACTCTGGGGCCAACGTCCTGACTTTC.

This chain links TRBV15 with TRBJ2-1; D remains unclear. The V end was cut by 0 bases, the J end by 6 bases, with 12 bases between. The CDR3 loop spans 15 amino acids. Germline lookup yields CDR1 LNHNV and CDR2 YYDKDF (reference sequence). The CDR3 here is CATSRDISMGNEQFF. As DNA, the CDR3 is TGTGCCACCAGCAGAGATATAAGTATGGGCAATGAGCAGTTCTTC.